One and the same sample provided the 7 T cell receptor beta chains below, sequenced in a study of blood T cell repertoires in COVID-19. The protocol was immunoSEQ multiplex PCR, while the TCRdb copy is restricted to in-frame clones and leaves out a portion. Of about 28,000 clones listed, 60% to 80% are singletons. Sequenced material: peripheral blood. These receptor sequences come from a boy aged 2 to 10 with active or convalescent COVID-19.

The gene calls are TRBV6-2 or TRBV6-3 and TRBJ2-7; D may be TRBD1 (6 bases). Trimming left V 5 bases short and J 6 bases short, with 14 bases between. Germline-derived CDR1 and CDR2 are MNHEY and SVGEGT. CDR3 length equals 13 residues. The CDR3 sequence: CASSPDRHLEQYF. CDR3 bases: TGTGCCAGCAGTCCCGACAGGCACCTCGAGCAGTACTTC.

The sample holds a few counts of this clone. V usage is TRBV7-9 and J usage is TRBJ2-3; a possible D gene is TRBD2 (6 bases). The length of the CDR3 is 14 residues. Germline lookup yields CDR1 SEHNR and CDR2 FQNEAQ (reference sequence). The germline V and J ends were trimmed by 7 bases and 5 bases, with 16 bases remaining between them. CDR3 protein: CASTRAEGRDTQYF. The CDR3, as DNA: TGTGCCAGCACCCGAGCGGAGGGACGAGATACGCAGTATTTT.

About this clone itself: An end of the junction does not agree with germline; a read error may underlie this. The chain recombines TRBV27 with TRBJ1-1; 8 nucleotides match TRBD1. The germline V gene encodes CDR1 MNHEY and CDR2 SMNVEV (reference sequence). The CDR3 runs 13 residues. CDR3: CASSPRAGGLRIF. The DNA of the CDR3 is TGTGCCAGCAGTCCCCGGGCAGGGGGCTTAAGGATCTTT.

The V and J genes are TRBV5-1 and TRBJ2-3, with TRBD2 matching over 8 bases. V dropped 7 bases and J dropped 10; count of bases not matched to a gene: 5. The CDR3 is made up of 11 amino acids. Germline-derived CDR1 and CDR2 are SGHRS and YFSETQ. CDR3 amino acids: CASGTGGAQYF. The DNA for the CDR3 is TGCGCCAGCGGAACGGGAGGGGCGCAGTATTTT.

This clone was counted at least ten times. The CDR3 loop reads CASSVAGGLGNEQFF. CDR3 nucleotide sequence: TGCGCCAGCAGTGTAGCGGGGGGCTTAGGAAATGAGCAGTTCTTC. The V and J genes are TRBV10-1 and TRBJ2-1; 10 bases are a match to TRBD2. After removal of 4 bases from V and 7 bases from J, the junction contained 7 bases not matched to a gene. This CDR3 has 15 amino acids. Germline lookup yields CDR1 WNHNN and CDR2 SYGVQD (reference sequence).

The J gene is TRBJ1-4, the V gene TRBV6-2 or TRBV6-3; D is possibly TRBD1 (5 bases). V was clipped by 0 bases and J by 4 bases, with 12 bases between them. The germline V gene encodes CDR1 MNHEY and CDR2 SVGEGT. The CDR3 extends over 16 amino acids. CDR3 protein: CASSYSGGDRNEKLFF. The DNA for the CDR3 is TGTGCCAGCAGTTACTCCGGGGGGGACCGTAATGAAAAACTGTTTTTT.

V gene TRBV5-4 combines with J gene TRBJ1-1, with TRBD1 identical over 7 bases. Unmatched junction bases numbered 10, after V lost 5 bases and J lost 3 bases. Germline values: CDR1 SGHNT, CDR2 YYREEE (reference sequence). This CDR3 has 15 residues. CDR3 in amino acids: CASSFDGTDDTEAFF. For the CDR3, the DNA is TGTGCCAGCAGTTTCGACGGGACAGATGACACTGAAGCTTTCTTT. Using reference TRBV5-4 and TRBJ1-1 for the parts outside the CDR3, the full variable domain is ETGVTQSPTHLIKTRGQQVTLRCSSQSGHNTVSWYQQALGQGPQFIFQYYREEENGRGNFPPRFSGLQFPNYSSELNVNALELDDSALYLCASSFDGTDDTEAFFGQGTRLTVV.